A selection of T cell receptor beta chains follows, all from one sample in a study of identical twins. TCRdb re-derived calls from the 5' RACE reads in MiXCR, one entry per CDR3 protein. In the table there are under 900,000 distinct CDR3 sequences, around 12% of which are singletons. The same data also contributed to another study, on yellow fever vaccine responses in identical twins.

The sequenced sample consisted of PBMCs. The receptors here all came from a woman between 18 and 30 years old in good health. CDR3s leave out the opening cysteine and the closing phenylalanine or tryptophan.

j_call	v_call	cdr3_aa
TRBJ2-7	TRBV20-1	SAPGAGDEQY
TRBJ2-6	TRBV11-2	ASSTIKAGPISGANVLT
TRBJ2-1	TRBV6-5	ASSYTGPGGGGVGQF
TRBJ1-5	TRBV7-2	ASSLAAGLGQPQH
TRBJ1-4	TRBV25-1	ASSEGGGASNEKLF
TRBJ2-2	TRBV27	ASSAPGLSYNTGELF
TRBJ2-3	TRBV19	ASSPSGQDGTDTQY
TRBJ2-7	TRBV15	ATSSTLNYEQY
TRBJ2-7	TRBV7-2	ASSLEALGTGREQY
TRBJ2-2	TRBV6-1	ASRGQISTGELF
TRBJ2-1	TRBV10-3	AISEWTSGKYNEQF
TRBJ2-1	TRBV15	ATSRDRGGATEQF
TRBJ2-2	TRBV3-1	ASSHRGAYTGELF
TRBJ1-5	TRBV20-1	SAGVLGNQPQH
TRBJ1-5	TRBV3-1	ASSPTRGVQPQH
TRBJ1-1	TRBV29-1	SVVRANTEAF
TRBJ2-1	TRBV24-1	ATSDLGLAGVGEQF
TRBJ1-2	TRBV15	ATSRDGGGADGYT
TRBJ2-1	TRBV5-1	ASSFIFGDNEQF
TRBJ2-1	TRBV10-3	AISRGSYNEQF
TRBJ2-2	TRBV29-1	SVGANTGELF
TRBJ1-4	TRBV6-1	ASSSVATNEKLF
TRBJ2-7	TRBV5-6	ASSHSLGPSYEQY
TRBJ2-7	TRBV18	ASSPGQGKLFEQY
TRBJ2-7	TRBV29-1	SALSDSSEQY
TRBJ1-5	TRBV6-5	ASSYLGQGVGQPQH
TRBJ2-2	TRBV27	ASSPRLGQGWNTGELF
TRBJ2-3	TRBV5-1	ASSYRRQASTDTQY
TRBJ1-2	TRBV12-3/TRBV12-4	ASSPNENGYT
TRBJ1-5	TRBV28	ASRWDMQPQH
TRBJ1-1	TRBV12-3/TRBV12-4	ASSLGTETEAF
TRBJ1-5	TRBV15	ATSRDLAGNQPQH
TRBJ2-2	TRBV3-1	ASSQVGVAGELF
TRBJ2-1	TRBV10-1	ASSEGPGPSYNEQF
TRBJ1-2	TRBV10-2	ASRDGLRGGYT